A single sample gave rise to the 14 T cell receptor beta chains below, sequenced in a study of blood T cells in healthy people across ages. Sample-barcoded 5' priming and a J-beta primer mix drove a second PCR of about 7 to 12 cycles. One entry per CDR3 protein results from TCRdb running MiXCR on the 5' RACE reads. Of about 690,000 distinct CDR3 sequences in the sample, around 41% were seen once. Sequencing was done on a sample of blood. Source of these receptors: a man older than 75 in good health.

Only a few counts were recorded for this clonotype. The chain recombines TRBV12-3 or TRBV12-4 with TRBJ2-3; 13 bases line up with TRBD2. This CDR3 spans 15 amino acids. V lost 6 bases to trimming and J lost 3 bases; unmatched junction nucleotides: 3. DNA of the CDR3: TGTGCCAGCAGACTAGCGGGGGGGCTTACAGATACGCAGTATTTT. This sequence encodes CASRLAGGLTDTQYF.

This clonotype was seen only a few times. The chain carries TRBV14 and TRBJ1-2; TRBD1 matches 8 bases. The trim removed 1 base at V and 4 bases at J, leaving 2 bases unmatched. CDR1 and CDR2 (germline): SGHDN, FVKESK. The CDR3 loop spans 14 amino acids. CDR3 nucleotide sequence: TGTGCCAGCAGCCAAGCAGGGGGCAGCTATGGCTACACCTTC. This encodes CASSQAGGSYGYTF. The variable domain in full, with the rest retrieved from reference TRBV14 and TRBJ1-2, is EAGVTQFPSHSVIEKGQTVTLRCDPISGHDNLYWYRRVMGKEIKFLLHFVKESKQDESGMPNNRFLAERTGGTYSTLKVQPAELEDSGVYFCASSQAGGSYGYTFGSGTRLTVV.

The CDR3 DNA reads as TGTGCCAGCAGTTTCTACAGGGGGGGGGATCAGCCCCAGCATTTT. Translated, it gives CASSFYRGGDQPQHF. The chain employs TRBV6-5 and TRBJ1-5, with 8 bases identical to TRBD1. Losses at the gene ends were 4 bases for V and 5 bases for J; bases not matched to a gene: 7. Germline V lookup: CDR1 MNHEY, CDR2 SVGAGI. The CDR3 runs 15 residues.

The chain uses TRBV7-2 and TRBJ1-6, with 8 bases matching TRBD1. The CDR3 is 18 amino acids. V lost 1 base to trimming and J lost 9 bases; unmatched junction nucleotides: 14. The germline V gene has CDR1 SGHTA and CDR2 FQGNSA. For the CDR3, the DNA is TGTGCCAGCAGCTTAGTGTCACGTGGCGCAGGGGGCAGTTCACCCCTCCACTTT. It is translated as CASSLVSRGAGGSSPLHF.

In its sample, this clonotype was seen many times. The chain joins TRBV29-1 to TRBJ2-5, with 7 bases that match TRBD1. The V segment lost 6 bases and the J segment 3 bases; nucleotides outside the gene matches: 7. CDR1 is SQVTM, CDR2 ANQGSEA, per germline. This CDR3 has 13 amino acids. The CDR3 DNA reads as TGCAGCGTCTACGGGACAGATGAAGAGACCCAGTACTTC. Translation gives CSVYGTDEETQYF.

This clonotype has a handful of counts. The V call is TRBV12-3 or TRBV12-4, the J call TRBJ2-5; TRBD2 might be the D (7 bases). Deletions cut 3 bases from V and 2 bases from J, with 16 bases between. The CDR3 consists of 16 residues. CDR3 protein: CASSLWGGPLQETQYF. CDR3 coding DNA: TGTGCCAGCAGTTTGTGGGGGGGGCCGTTACAAGAGACCCAGTACTTC.

Worth noting for this clonotype: The junction does not match germline at one end; this may be a read error. This chain joins TRBV7-9 and TRBJ1-2; weak D call: TRBD1 (6 bases). In germline, CDR1 is SEHNR, CDR2 FQNEAQ (reference sequence). This CDR3 contains 13 residues. CDR3 DNA sequence: TGTACCAGCAGCTTAGCAGGGGAAGCTGGCTACACCTTC. Its protein is CTSSLAGEAGYTF.

The table lists this clonotype with a few counts. The chain has TRBV2 and TRBJ2-7; 10 nucleotides line up with TRBD2. The V gene's germline CDR1 is SNHLY and CDR2 FYNNEI. This CDR3 comprises 16 residues. Losses at the gene ends were 8 bases for V and 0 bases for J; bases not matched to a gene: 10. The CDR3 DNA is TGTGCCAGCGAACCTTATAGCGGGGGGCTCTCCTACGAGCAGTACTTC. Its protein is CASEPYSGGLSYEQYF.

The genes are TRBV18 and TRBJ2-1, with a weak D call TRBD1 (6 bases). Germline loops: CDR1 KGHSH, CDR2 LQKENI. The CDR3 is made up of 14 amino acids. V was trimmed by 6 bases and J by 5 bases, leaving 14 bases between them. Here the CDR3 reads CASSRGQRNNEQFF. Here the CDR3 DNA reads TGTGCCAGCTCGAGGGGACAACGAAACAATGAGCAGTTCTTC.

This sequence joins TRBV29-1 and TRBJ2-5; maybe TRBD1 (6 bases). The J call may not be correct, given that the DNA end is closer to TRBJ2-1. In germline, CDR1 is SQVTM, CDR2 ANQGSEA. The CDR3 is made up of 14 amino acids. CDR3 residues: CSVPRTAGKETQFF. Written as DNA, the CDR3 is TGCAGCGTTCCCCGGACAGCCGGGAAAGAGACCCAGTTCTTC.

This clonotype was picked up a small number of times. The CDR3 here is CASSYSSIETQYF. Written as DNA, the CDR3 is TGTGCCAGCAGTTACTCGTCGATCGAGACCCAGTACTTC. The chain is built from TRBV6-6 and TRBJ2-5; D remains unclear. Germline CDR1 reads MNHNY; CDR2 reads SVGAGI (reference sequence). Trimming took off 0 bases at V and 5 bases at J, with 7 bases between the two ends. The CDR3 loop spans 13 amino acids.

This clonotype has ten or more counts. Being one base from a much bigger clone, this may be a read error. The CDR3 region has the DNA TGTGCCAGCAGTGCGCCGGGGGTTGGAGAGACCCAGTACTTC. It specifies CASSAPGVGETQYF. This rearrangement joins TRBV27 to TRBJ2-5; possible D gene TRBD2, 6 bases. Germline V lookup: CDR1 MNHEY, CDR2 SMNVEV (reference sequence). The CDR3 contains 14 residues. Trimming shortened V by 5 bases and J by 4 bases, and 14 bases separated the two germline ends.

A note on this clonotype: One base away lies a much larger clone, so this may be a sequencing read error. J is TRBJ2-6 and V is TRBV4-3; D is perhaps TRBD1 (6 bases). V was trimmed by 4 bases and J by 4 bases, leaving 17 bases between them. This CDR3 is built from 17 residues. Germline CDR1 reads LGHNA; CDR2 reads YSLEER. This CDR3 is CASSRDRPTVGANVLTF. For the CDR3, the DNA is TGCGCCAGCAGCCGAGACAGGCCGACTGTAGGGGCCAACGTCCTGACTTTC.

This chain's CDR3 is CASRGQGATNEKLFF. CDR3 in DNA: TGTGCCAGCCGTGGGCAGGGGGCGACTAATGAAAAACTGTTTTTT. This rearrangement joins TRBV28 to TRBJ1-4; TRBD1 matches 8 bases. Germline V gives CDR1 MDHEN, CDR2 SYDVKM. V shed 8 bases and J 2 bases; nucleotides not matched to a gene: 7. The CDR3 sequence is 15 residues long. The full variable domain, completed using reference TRBV28 and TRBJ1-4, is DVKVTQSSRYLVKRTGEKVFLECVQDMDHENMFWYRQDPGLGLRLIYFSYDVKMKEKGDIPEGYSVSREKKERFSLILESASTNQTSMYLCASRGQGATNEKLFFGSGTQLSVL.